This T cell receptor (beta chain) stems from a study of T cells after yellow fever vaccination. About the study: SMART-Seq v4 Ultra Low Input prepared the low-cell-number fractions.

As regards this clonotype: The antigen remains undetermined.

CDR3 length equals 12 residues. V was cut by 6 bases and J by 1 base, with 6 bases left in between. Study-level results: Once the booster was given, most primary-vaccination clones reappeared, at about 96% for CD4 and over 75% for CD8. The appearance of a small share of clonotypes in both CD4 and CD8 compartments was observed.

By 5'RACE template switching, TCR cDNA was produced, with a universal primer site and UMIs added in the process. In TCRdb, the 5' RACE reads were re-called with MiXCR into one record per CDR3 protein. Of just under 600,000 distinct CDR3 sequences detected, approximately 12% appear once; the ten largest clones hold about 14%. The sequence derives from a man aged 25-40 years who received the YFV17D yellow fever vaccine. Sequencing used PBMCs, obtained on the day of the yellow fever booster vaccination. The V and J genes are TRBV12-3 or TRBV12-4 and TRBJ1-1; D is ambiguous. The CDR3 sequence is CASRPENTEAFF. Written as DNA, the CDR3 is TGTGCCAGCAGGCCTGAGAACACTGAAGCTTTCTTT.